This T cell receptor (gamma chain) was identified during a study of intestinal T cells in coeliac disease (TCRdb year 2020). At the level of the whole study: Coeliac patients were found to be much younger than controls, with mean ages of about 15 versus 50 years recorded in the TRG cohort. The TCR-delta (TRD) cohort included duodenal biopsies from around eleven coeliac disease patients and around eleven non-coeliac controls. A second, larger TCR-gamma (TRG) cohort included duodenal biopsies from approximately 35 coeliac disease patients and about 20 non-coeliac controls. Points the paper makes about the study in general: Of around 54 biopsies, roughly 50 (about 94%) were correctly classified by TRG clustering, and a leave-one-out accuracy of roughly 87% was reported. FFPE-derived DNA was found to be relatively degraded, and loss of a proportion of TCR sequences in each sample was likely caused by this degradation. It was not possible to tell repeated CDR3 amino acid sequences apart from PCR duplicates. Coeliac and control groups differed significantly in age, although an age-split analysis did not yield significant classification. TRD kmer-based clustering correctly classified all 20 or so biopsies in training, with a reported leave-one-out accuracy of 80% to 95%.

For each case, genomic DNA was extracted from ten 5-um FFPE scrolls with the QIAamp DNA FFPE tissue kit. Fully anonymised formalin-fixed paraffin-embedded duodenal biopsies surplus to diagnostic needs were used to test TCR repertoire-based classification of coeliac disease. No clinical or histological suspicion of coeliac disease was present in controls, and upper endoscopy was performed in controls for reflux, dyspepsia or gastritis. This clone is considered hyperexpanded (1% or more). Its antigen target is currently unknown. The record has no base qualities; no much larger clone is one base away. Other DNA sequences in the same sample also yield this CDR3. Libraries were prepared through multiplex PCR. The data were produced on an Ion Torrent PGM. TRG repertoires were amplified from around 200 ng of biopsy DNA with the LymphoTrack kit, in which Illumina adapters are carried by the primers. TRG amplicons were cleaned up with AMPure XP beads, measured on a 2100 Bioanalyzer, and combined in equimolar amounts. TRG libraries were sequenced on an Ion PGM instrument. The authors' analysis ran thus. Using FastX, any read was removed if more than 10% of its nucleotides had quality scores below the third quartile calculated per patient. Reads were aligned with IMGT/HighV-QUEST to assign V, D and J genes, identify CDR3 regions and assess functionality. Sequences were converted to amino acids, and every sequence predicted to be non-functional was removed. CDR3s were broken into kmers both with and without positional annotation, kmer frequencies were analysed by PCA, and samples were clustered using each of the 1023 combinations of PCs 1-10. Classification was validated by leave-one-out cross-validation, in which parameters were re-optimised on the remaining samples each time. Shannon diversity was calculated using the vegan R package from repeated random subsamples equal to the lowest read count. With CATT, TCRdb called clones again from the public reads; duplicate DNA rows were later joined. None of the V and J calls come from the authors' own analysis; TCRdb made them. The table for this sample lists hundreds of gamma-chain clones; roughly 60% of them were counted only once. The top ten hold about 27% of the sample.

Based on the germline V gene, the CDR1 and CDR2 sequences are VENAVY and YDSYNSRV. The CDR3 holds 12 amino acids from the cysteine to the phenylalanine. Kept here is only the CDR3 DNA, which spans 36 bases and is read in frame from base 1. Here V drops 3 bases and J drops 5 bases, and the junction holds 4 bases not matched to any gene. The clonotype was recovered from a human donor who served as a control with a normal duodenal biopsy, not a healthy volunteer. The chain is assembled from TRGV8 and TRGJ1 or TRGJ2. Sample: a duodenal biopsy. The DNA reads as follows: TGTGCCACCTGGGATCGCGATTATAAGAAACTCTTT. Its protein product is CATWDRDYKKLF.